A selection of T cell receptor beta chains follows, all from one sample in a study of T cell responses to AZD1222 COVID-19 vaccine. The repertoire was sequenced with immunoSEQ multiplex PCR; TCRdb's copy has only in-frame clones and lacks some. The data show some 150,000 clones, 90% seen once. The sample was peripheral blood, taken 28 days after the second AZD1222 dose. Receptors were obtained from an adult who received the AZD1222 COVID-19 vaccine. Each CDR3 is given with its conserved first and last residue. A D gene is named only where the DNA matches it firmly. Size is stated for part of the rows, as once, few or many counts, or as a class when the clone is expanded.

TRBV7-2	NA	TRBD1	TRBJ1-2	TGTGCCAGCAGCTTTGGGTGGCAGGGGGTGGACGGCTACACCTTC	CASSFGWQGVDGYTF
TRBV9	NA	NA	TRBJ2-5	TGTGCCAGCAGCCCTAGGGGACAAGAGACCCAGTACTTC	CASSPRGQETQYF
TRBV15	NA	NA	TRBJ1-1	TGTGCCACCAGCGGCCAGACGGGCACTGAAGCTTTCTTT	CATSGQTGTEAFF
TRBV5-1	NA	TRBD2	TRBJ2-3	TGCGCCAGCAGCTTAAGCCTAGCGGGAGATGGCACAGATACGCAGTATTTT	CASSLSLAGDGTDTQYF
TRBV9	NA	TRBD1	TRBJ1-3	TGTGCCAGCAGCGCGCCGCGGGACAGGGGGCTGGAGAACACCATATATTTT	CASSAPRDRGLENTIYF
TRBV24-1	NA	TRBD1	TRBJ2-2	TGTGCCACCTCTGCGGCCCGGACAGGAACCTACCTGGAGCTGTTTTTT	CATSAARTGTYLELFF
TRBV4-1	once	NA	TRBJ2-2	TGCGCCAGCAGTCCAGGACTTGTGTTGGACGGGGAGCTGTTTTTT	CASSPGLVLDGELFF
TRBV4-1	NA	TRBD1	TRBJ1-3	TGCGCCAGCAGCCAGCCCGACAGGGACCCTGGAAACACCATATATTTT	CASSQPDRDPGNTIYF
TRBV21-1	NA	NA	TRBJ1-1	TGTGCCAGCAGCGAGGAACCCGACACTGAAGCTTTCTTT	CASSEEPDTEAFF
TRBV25-1	NA	TRBD1	TRBJ1-3	TGTGCCAGCAGTTCCGGACAGGGACAAAACACCATATATTTT	CASSSGQGQNTIYF
TRBV30	NA	NA	TRBJ1-2	TGTGCCTGGAGTAGAGGGAACTATGGCTACACCTTC	CAWSRGNYGYTF
TRBV9	NA	NA	TRBJ2-1	TGTGCCAGCAGCCCTCGAGCGGGCGGCAATGAGCAGTTCTTC	CASSPRAGGNEQFF
TRBV6-1	NA	TRBD1	TRBJ1-5	TGTGCCAGCAGTGAAAGGACAGGGTGGATCAGGTCCCAGCATTTT	CASSERTGWIRSQHF
TRBV25-1	few	TRBD1	TRBJ1-6	TGTGCCAGCAGTGGAACAGGGGACTCACCCCTCCACTTT	CASSGTGDSPLHF
TRBV29-1	NA	NA	TRBJ1-1	TGCAGCGTTGAAGAAGGTTTTGGCACTGAAGCTTTCTTT	CSVEEGFGTEAFF
TRBV9	NA	NA	TRBJ1-2	TGTGCCAGCAGCGCCACGGGAGTATATGGCTACACCTTC	CASSATGVYGYTF
TRBV4-1	few	NA	TRBJ1-5	TGCGCCAGCAGCCAAGCCATCAGGGGAAGAGGACAGCCCCAGCATTTT	CASSQAIRGRGQPQHF
TRBV5-1	NA	NA	TRBJ1-2	TGCGCCAGCAGCTTGATTTCTAACTATGGCTACACCTTC	CASSLISNYGYTF
TRBV5-6	NA	NA	TRBJ2-7	TGTGCCAGCAGCTTCCTAAACACAGGCTACGAGCAGTACTTC	CASSFLNTGYEQYF
TRBV30	NA	NA	TRBJ1-2	TGTGCCTGGAGTGGGGGACACCGAACTAACTATGGCTACACCTTC	CAWSGGHRTNYGYTF
TRBV7-9	NA	TRBD1	TRBJ1-3	TGTGCCAGCAGCGTTCCGACAGGGGTGACCGGAAACACCATATATTTT	CASSVPTGVTGNTIYF
TRBV11-2	NA	TRBD1	TRBJ1-2	TGTGCCAGCAGCTTAGACCCGACAGGGTACTATGGCTACACCTTC	CASSLDPTGYYGYTF
TRBV28	NA	TRBD2	TRBJ2-7	TGTGCCAGCAGTTCCCCCGGGACTAGCGGGAGTTCCTACGAGCAGTACTTC	CASSSPGTSGSSYEQYF
TRBV19	NA	NA	TRBJ1-5	TGTGCCAGTAGGAGAGATGAATATTATAGCAATCAGCCCCAGCATTTT	CASRRDEYYSNQPQHF
TRBV4-1	NA	TRBD2	TRBJ2-3	TGCGCCAGCAGCCTTAGCGGGAGGCCAGATACGCAGTATTTT	CASSLSGRPDTQYF
TRBV4-1	NA	NA	TRBJ2-7	TGCGCCAGCAGCGAGTCGACCCCCACTAACTACGAGCAGTACTTC	CASSESTPTNYEQYF
TRBV21-1	NA	NA	TRBJ2-3	TGTGCCAGCACCATCATCCCGCGGGGAACGGATACGCAGTATTTT	CASTIIPRGTDTQYF
TRBV13	NA	TRBD1	TRBJ1-2	TGTGCCAGCAGCCACAGGGGGCCCGATGGCTACACCTTC	CASSHRGPDGYTF
TRBV5-1	NA	TRBD2	TRBJ2-3	TGCGCCAGCAGCAACGGACTAGCGGGGGGGCCAACAGATACGCAGTATTTT	CASSNGLAGGPTDTQYF
TRBV13	NA	TRBD1	TRBJ2-2	TGTGCCAGCAGCTCGGGACAGAAGTTGTCGAGGGAGCTGTTTTTT	CASSSGQKLSRELFF
TRBV5-1	NA	NA	TRBJ2-7	TGCGCCAGCAGCCGGCTGTACGGGAGCTCCTACGAGCAGTACTTC	CASSRLYGSSYEQYF
TRBV5-1	NA	TRBD1	TRBJ2-1	TGCGCCAGCAGCTTTTCAGGGGGCTATGCTGAGCAGTTCTTC	CASSFSGGYAEQFF
TRBV5-1	NA	NA	TRBJ2-5	TGCGCCAGCAGCTCCGAACAAGAGACCCAGTACTTC	CASSSEQETQYF
TRBV5-8	few	NA	TRBJ1-5	TGTGCCAGCAGCCCAGGGGAGGTTAGCAACCGCGGGGGGGGCAATCAGCCCCAGCATTTT	CASSPGEVSNRGGGNQPQHF
TRBV6-1	NA	NA	TRBJ1-2	TGTGCCAGCAGTGAATTATGGAGAGATGAGAATGGCTACACCTTC	CASSELWRDENGYTF
TRBV6-1	once	TRBD2	TRBJ2-5	TGTGCCAGCAGTGAAGCGTCAGCGGGGATCCAAGAGACCCAGTACTTC	CASSEASAGIQETQYF
TRBV4-1	NA	TRBD1	TRBJ1-6	TGCGCCAGCAGCCAAGATCCGGCAGGGGGGTCACCCCTCCACTTT	CASSQDPAGGSPLHF
TRBV7-2	NA	TRBD2	TRBJ2-5	TGTGCCAGCAGCCCACAAGGACTAGCGGAGACCCAGTACTTC	CASSPQGLAETQYF
TRBV2	NA	NA	TRBJ1-3	TGTGCCAGCAGTTCACAGGGCTCTGGAAACACCATATATTTT	CASSSQGSGNTIYF
TRBV6-2/TRBV6-3	NA	TRBD1	TRBJ1-2	TGTGCCAGCAGCCAGACAGGGCTATACACCTTC	CASSQTGLYTF
TRBV6-5	NA	TRBD2	TRBJ2-1	TGTGCCACCACGGGGACTAGCGGGGGGTACAATGAGCAGTTCTTC	CATTGTSGGYNEQFF
TRBV6-5	once	NA	TRBJ1-4	TGTGCCAGCAGACGGGGGGGTACTAATGAAAAACTGTTTTTT	CASRRGGTNEKLFF
TRBV12-3/TRBV12-4	NA	NA	TRBJ2-5	TGTGCCAGCAGTTTAGGATTGGAAGAGACCCAGTACTTC	CASSLGLEETQYF
TRBV3-1/TRBV3-2	NA	NA	TRBJ1-3	TGTGCCAGCAGCCAAGACCTAGTGGGAAACACCATATATTTT	CASSQDLVGNTIYF
TRBV7-2	once	NA	TRBJ2-5	TGTGCCAGCAGCCGATCTAGGGCAGAGACCCAGTACTTC	CASSRSRAETQYF
TRBV6-6	NA	NA	TRBJ1-1	TGTGCCAGCAGTTACGGGGGGTACGGGACTGAAGCTTTCTTT	CASSYGGYGTEAFF
TRBV20-1	NA	NA	TRBJ1-4	TGCAGTGCTAGTAGGAAGGTAGCTAATGAAAAACTGTTTTTT	CSASRKVANEKLFF
TRBV30	NA	NA	TRBJ1-5	TGTGCCTGGAGTTGGGGGGGAAATCAGCCCCAGCATTTT	CAWSWGGNQPQHF
TRBV29-1	NA	NA	TRBJ2-7	TGCAGCGTTTCCCCGCCCGGGACGGAATCCAGACATCCCTACGAGCAGTACTTC	CSVSPPGTESRHPYEQYF
TRBV3-1/TRBV3-2	once	NA	TRBJ1-4	TGTGCCAGCAGCTGGGCTGGCGGGTCTAATGAAAAACTGTTTTTT	CASSWAGGSNEKLFF
TRBV11-2	once	NA	TRBJ2-5	TGTGCCAGCAGCTTAGTCCCTATGGAGACCCAGTACTTC	CASSLVPMETQYF
TRBV5-1	NA	NA	TRBJ1-1	TGCGCCAGCAGCCCGGTGGGAAGTGAAGCTTTCTTT	CASSPVGSEAFF